A selection of T cell receptor beta chains follows, all from one sample in a study of T cell responses to AZD1222 COVID-19 vaccine. The assay was immunoSEQ multiplex PCR, and TCRdb's table has in-frame clones only and misses some. The table shows 100,000 or so clones, with about 85% occurring only once. Sequencing used peripheral blood, obtained on day 0 of AZD1222 vaccination. The source of these receptors is an adult in good health. The CDR3 runs from the conserved cysteine through the conserved F or W. The D gene is left open where the match is weak. Expanded clones are given a class, and other clones once, few, many or no size at all.

CDR3aa | CDR3nt | d_gene | j_gene | v_gene | abundance | len
CASSPVASRPGSRGFSYEQYF | TGTGCCAGCAGCCCAGTGGCTTCTCGTCCTGGAAGCAGGGGCTTCTCCTACGAGCAGTACTTC | - | TRBJ2-7 | TRBV7-6 | - | 21
CASSQVFDRGGPEAFF | TGCGCCAGCAGCCAAGTCTTCGACAGGGGAGGGCCTGAAGCTTTCTTT | TRBD1 | TRBJ1-1 | TRBV4-1 | - | 16
CASSSLTGRANIQYF | TGTGCCAGCAGCTCGTTGACAGGCAGAGCAAACATTCAGTACTTC | - | TRBJ2-4 | TRBV7-2 | - | 15
CSGRELYGYTF | TGCAGCGGACGGGAGCTCTATGGCTACACCTTC | - | TRBJ1-2 | TRBV20-1 | - | 11
CASSLGGNTIYF | TGTGCCAGCAGTTTAGGGGGAAACACCATATATTTT | - | TRBJ1-3 | TRBV12-3/TRBV12-4 | - | 12
CASGRGNGNSPLHF | TGTGCCAGCGGGCGGGGAAATGGTAATTCACCCCTCCACTTT | - | TRBJ1-6 | TRBV28 | - | 14
CASSPDLPGMGAFF | TGTGCCAGCAGCCCAGACCTGCCGGGTATGGGAGCTTTCTTT | - | TRBJ1-1 | TRBV7-9 | few | 14
CASSLGGDGANVLTF | TGTGCCAGCAGCTTAGGAGGGGATGGGGCCAACGTCCTGACTTTC | - | TRBJ2-6 | TRBV7-8 | - | 15
CASSLPGLDGGPVSTDTQYF | TGTGCCAGCAGTCTCCCGGGACTAGACGGTGGGCCGGTGAGCACAGATACGCAGTATTTT | TRBD2 | TRBJ2-3 | TRBV2 | - | 20
CASSLGQGAIEQYF | TGTGCCAGCAGCCTAGGACAGGGGGCGATCGAGCAGTACTTC | TRBD1 | TRBJ2-7 | TRBV6-5 | - | 14
CASSPTGTDTIYF | TGTGCCAGCAGCCCGACAGGGACGGACACCATATATTTT | TRBD1 | TRBJ1-3 | TRBV9 | - | 13
CAVRRPNTGELFF | TGTGCCGTTAGGCGCCCGAACACCGGGGAGCTGTTTTTT | - | TRBJ2-2 | TRBV6-5 | - | 13
CASSQVGNRGKQYF | TGTGCCAGCAGCCAAGTTGGCAATAGGGGTAAGCAGTACTTC | - | TRBJ2-7 | TRBV3-1/TRBV3-2 | - | 14
CASSLTGDVYNEQFF | TGTGCCAGCAGTCTCACAGGGGATGTCTACAATGAGCAGTTCTTC | TRBD1 | TRBJ2-1 | TRBV28 | - | 15
CASNPPGAKVHEQYF | TGTGCCAGCAACCCCCCGGGGGCTAAAGTCCACGAGCAGTACTTC | - | TRBJ2-7 | TRBV6-2/TRBV6-3 | - | 15
CASSQGTGTNTEAFF | TGCGCCAGCAGCCAAGGAACTGGGACTAACACTGAAGCTTTCTTT | - | TRBJ1-1 | TRBV4-3 | - | 15
CASSLRLWNNEQFF | TGTGCCAGCAGTTTGAGGCTGTGGAACAATGAGCAGTTCTTC | - | TRBJ2-1 | TRBV27 | - | 14
CASSLEPGGTEAFF | TGTGCCAGCAGCTTAGAACCTGGCGGGACTGAAGCTTTCTTT | - | TRBJ1-1 | TRBV11-3 | - | 14
CASSGDGSAGDTQYF | TGTGCCAGCAGCGGGGACGGGAGTGCAGGGGATACGCAGTATTTT | - | TRBJ2-3 | TRBV9 | once | 15
CASSHGQGSYNEQFF | TGTGCCAGCAGTCACGGGCAGGGATCCTACAATGAGCAGTTCTTC | - | TRBJ2-1 | TRBV27 | - | 15
CASGFRFGGGSYNEQFF | TGTGCTAGTGGTTTCCGCTTTGGGGGAGGGTCCTACAATGAGCAGTTCTTC | TRBD2 | TRBJ2-1 | TRBV12-5 | - | 17
CASSEGLALRDTQYF | TGTGCCAGCAGTGAGGGACTAGCGCTGAGGGATACGCAGTATTTT | TRBD2 | TRBJ2-3 | TRBV9 | - | 15
CASSQPWDSRETQYF | TGCGCCAGCAGCCAACCATGGGACTCGCGGGAGACCCAGTACTTC | - | TRBJ2-5 | TRBV4-1 | - | 15